A selection of T cell receptor beta chains follows, all from one sample in a study of long-term antiretroviral therapy in people with HIV. The assay was immunoSEQ multiplex PCR, and TCRdb's table has in-frame clones only and misses some. Of about 20,000 clones listed, around 73% are singletons. The sequenced sample was unsorted PBMCs, obtained 0.3 years after starting antiretroviral therapy. Every receptor here comes from a woman aged 45-60 years with HIV. Both conserved end residues are part of each CDR3. A D gene is named only where the DNA matches it firmly. Size tells how often a clone was seen (once, few, many) or the class of an expanded clone, and some rows leave it out.

TRBV7-9,TRBD1,TRBJ1-2,NA,12,TGTGCCAGCAGCCCTGGACAGGGTGGCTACACCTTC,CASSPGQGGYTF
TRBV2,TRBD1,TRBJ2-2,NA,15,TGTGCCAGCAGTGGGACAGGGATGAACACCGGGGAGCTGTTTTTT,CASSGTGMNTGELFF
TRBV4-1,NA,TRBJ1-1,NA,15,TGCGCCAGCAGCCAAGCCCACCCAGGGGCCGGTGAAGCTTTCTTT,CASSQAHPGAGEAFF
TRBV29-1,NA,TRBJ1-1,NA,14,TGCAGCGTTCGCAGGGGAGTTGTGAACACTGAAGCTTTCTTT,CSVRRGVVNTEAFF
TRBV5-1,NA,TRBJ1-1,NA,16,TGCGCCAGCAGTTTACTAGGACGGGGTTTCAACACTGAAGCTTTCTTT,CASSLLGRGFNTEAFF
TRBV5-6,NA,TRBJ2-3,NA,14,TGTGCCAGCAGCCCTGGAGGGTACACAGATACGCAGTATTTT,CASSPGGYTDTQYF
TRBV5-1,TRBD1,TRBJ1-5,NA,17,TGCGCCAGCAGCTTGCGCCAAGGGACAGGGGGCAGTCAGCCCCAGCATTTT,CASSLRQGTGGSQPQHF
TRBV9,TRBD1,TRBJ1-4,few,17,TGTGCCAGCAGCGTGAACCGGAGGGACAGGGTTTTCGAAAAACTGTTTTTT,CASSVNRRDRVFEKLFF
TRBV28,NA,TRBJ1-4,NA,13,TGTGCCAGCTTTGGGGGGGGGTATGAAAAACTGTTTTTT,CASFGGGYEKLFF
TRBV6-5,TRBD2,TRBJ2-1,once,15,TGTGCCAGCAGCTTCGGACTAGCGGACAACAATGAGCAGTTCTTC,CASSFGLADNNEQFF
TRBV18,TRBD1,TRBJ2-2,few,16,TGTGCCAGCTCACCGTCCACAGGGGGCGGAACCGGGGAGCTGTTTTTT,CASSPSTGGGTGELFF
TRBV23-1,NA,TRBJ1-1,NA,15,TGCGCCAGCAGTCAACCAAATTTCCAGGGAACTGAAGCTTTCTTT,CASSQPNFQGTEAFF
TRBV9,NA,TRBJ1-2,few,12,TGTGCCAGCAGCCGACAGGACCGTGGCTACACCTTC,CASSRQDRGYTF
TRBV27,NA,TRBJ1-1,NA,14,TGTGCCAGCAGAACGACTCAGGAGAACACTGAAGCTTTCTTT,CASRTTQENTEAFF
TRBV9,NA,TRBJ2-2,NA,16,TGTGCCAGCAGCGTAGCAACGGGGGTAAAGGCCGGGGAGCTGTTTTTT,CASSVATGVKAGELFF
TRBV18,TRBD2,TRBJ2-5,NA,16,TGTGCCAGCTCACCAGGACTAGCGGCCAACCAAGAGACCCAGTACTTC,CASSPGLAANQETQYF
TRBV7-9,NA,TRBJ1-1,NA,13,TGTGCCAGCAGTGGGGGTAAGAACACTGAAGCTTTCTTT,CASSGGKNTEAFF
TRBV19,NA,TRBJ1-5,NA,14,TGTGCCAGTAGTATTTGGACGGTGAATCAGCCCCAGCATTTT,CASSIWTVNQPQHF
TRBV2,TRBD2,TRBJ2-3,NA,15,TGTGCCAGCGGATTAGCGGGGGGGTTCACAGATACGCAGTATTTT,CASGLAGGFTDTQYF
TRBV9,TRBD1,TRBJ2-5,NA,16,TGTGCCAGCAGCGTATCTCAGGGGGCCCGGGTCGAGACCCAGTACTTC,CASSVSQGARVETQYF
TRBV7-2,TRBD2,TRBJ2-1,NA,17,TGTGCCAGCAGCTTAGGACTAGCGGGGGGGCACTACAATGAGCAGTTCTTC,CASSLGLAGGHYNEQFF
TRBV2,NA,TRBJ1-5,few,15,TGTGCCAGCAGTGAGGTTCCGGGAATCAATCAGCCCCAGCATTTT,CASSEVPGINQPQHF
TRBV27,NA,TRBJ1-6,NA,13,TGTGCCAGCAGTTTATCGGCCAGATCGCCCCTCCACTTT,CASSLSARSPLHF
TRBV29-1,TRBD1,TRBJ2-2,NA,15,TGCAGCGCCCGACAGGGGGCCACTACGACCGGGGAGCTGTTTTTT,CSARQGATTTGELFF
TRBV5-1,TRBD2,TRBJ2-1,NA,15,TGCGCCAGCAGCTTGTTAGCGGGGGCTGCCAATGAGCAGTTCTTC,CASSLLAGAANEQFF
TRBV19,TRBD1,TRBJ1-2,NA,14,TGTGCCAGTAGTACCGGGACAGCTAACTATGGCTACACCTTC,CASSTGTANYGYTF
TRBV7-9,NA,TRBJ2-3,few,13,TGTGCCAGCAGCCACGTCGGGTCAGATACGCAGTATTTT,CASSHVGSDTQYF
TRBV19,NA,TRBJ1-4,NA,16,TGTGCCAGTAGTATAGGGCCACAGAAGAGAGGTGAAAAACTGTTTTTT,CASSIGPQKRGEKLFF
TRBV5-4,NA,TRBJ2-2,NA,14,TGTGCCAGCAGCTGGCAGGGGTACACCGGGGAGCTGTTTTTT,CASSWQGYTGELFF
TRBV5-5,NA,TRBJ1-3,NA,15,TGTGCCAGCAGCCGAGACACAGGTTTACGAAACACCATATATTTT,CASSRDTGLRNTIYF
TRBV6-5,NA,TRBJ2-1,NA,15,TGTGCCCCGGGCTTATTGGGGAAAAATGTCAATGAGCAGTTCTTC,CAPGLLGKNVNEQFF
TRBV6-6,NA,TRBJ2-4,NA,14,TGTGCCAGCAGCGAAGAGGTCGCCAAAAACATTCAGTACTTC,CASSEEVAKNIQYF
TRBV6-4,TRBD1,TRBJ1-2,NA,17,TGTGCCAGCAGTGACTCTGGGACAGGGGGCTCTTACTATGGCTACACCTTC,CASSDSGTGGSYYGYTF
TRBV18,NA,TRBJ2-2,NA,14,TGTGCCAGCTCACGCAACCGGAACACCGGGGAGCTGTTTTTT,CASSRNRNTGELFF
TRBV12-5,TRBD2,TRBJ2-6,NA,18,TGTGCTAGTGGTTTGGTACGGGAGGGACCCTCTGGGGCCAACGTCCTGACTTTC,CASGLVREGPSGANVLTF
TRBV2,TRBD1,TRBJ1-6,NA,15,TGTGCCAGCAGGTTAACAGGGGTGGAAAATTCACCCCTCCACTTT,CASRLTGVENSPLHF
TRBV19,NA,TRBJ1-2,NA,12,TGTGCCAGTAGTCCAACAGGGAGTGGCTACACCTTC,CASSPTGSGYTF
TRBV18,NA,TRBJ1-2,NA,16,TGTGCCAGCTCAGCTAACTCCCCGGGACCGTTCTATGGCTACACCTTC,CASSANSPGPFYGYTF
TRBV5-1,TRBD1,TRBJ2-1,once,12,TGCGCCAGCAGCTGGACAGGGTATGAGCAGTTCTTC,CASSWTGYEQFF
TRBV19,TRBD1,TRBJ2-7,NA,16,TGTGCCAGTAGTATTGCCGGGACAGCGGTCCCCTACGAGCAGTACTTC,CASSIAGTAVPYEQYF
TRBV29-1,NA,TRBJ1-5,few,15,TGCAGCGTTGTTGTCGGGTCCACCAACAATCAGCCCCAGCATTTT,CSVVVGSTNNQPQHF
TRBV6-1,NA,TRBJ1-1,NA,12,TGTGCCAGCACTGAAACTTGGGGTGCTGGACTCTTT,CASTETWGAGLF
TRBV14,TRBD2,TRBJ2-1,NA,15,TGTGCCAGCAGTTTTCTAGCGGGAGCATACAATGAGCAGTTCTTC,CASSFLAGAYNEQFF
TRBV2,NA,TRBJ2-5,NA,15,TGTGCCAGCAGTTCTCGTCCCCTCCTTCAAGAGACCCAGTACTTC,CASSSRPLLQETQYF
TRBV6-5,TRBD1,TRBJ1-6,NA,16,TGTGCCAGCAGTTCCACGACAGGGGCATATAATTCACCCCTCCACTTT,CASSSTTGAYNSPLHF
TRBV5-6,NA,TRBJ1-3,NA,14,TGTGCCAGCAGCTTGGGGGTCAACGGAAACACCATATATTTT,CASSLGVNGNTIYF
TRBV15,TRBD1,TRBJ1-3,NA,16,TGTGCCACCAGGGAACGGGACAGGGTAGCTGGAAACACCATATATTTT,CATRERDRVAGNTIYF
TRBV6-5,NA,TRBJ2-3,once,14,TGTGCCAGCAGTTACTCGCCTAGCACAGATACGCAGTATTTT,CASSYSPSTDTQYF
TRBV2,NA,TRBJ2-1,few,11,TGTGCCAGCAGTGCATTGAATGAGCAGTTCTTC,CASSALNEQFF
TRBV19,TRBD1,TRBJ1-6,large,13,TGTGCCAGTAGACCGACAGGGGGTTCACCCCTCCACTTT,CASRPTGGSPLHF
TRBV11-2,TRBD1,TRBJ2-3,NA,16,TGTGCCAGCAGCTTACTAGGTCAGGGGGCAACAGATACGCAGTATTTT,CASSLLGQGATDTQYF
TRBV30,NA,TRBJ2-1,NA,11,TGTGCCTGGACTGGAGGGAATGAGCAGTTCTTC,CAWTGGNEQFF